The 20 T cell receptor beta chains below were found in one sample sequenced in a study of CD8 T cells in Susac syndrome. Random-hexamer reverse transcription was applied to about 0.45 to 1 ug RNA. TCRdb re-called the immunoSEQ multiplex PCR reads through MiXCR, storing one row per CDR3 protein. The data contain roughly 50,000 distinct CDR3 sequences, roughly 93% of them singletons. The source material was CD8+ T cells from PBMCs. All receptors derive from a human donor in good health.

The rearrangement joins TRBV6-5 to TRBJ2-2; no clear D gene. CDR3 size: 14 residues. The V gene lost 7 bases and the J gene lost 2 bases, with 11 bases spanning the gap. CDR1 MNHEY and CDR2 SVGAGI come from the germline V gene. CDR3 nucleotide sequence: TGTGCCAGCACCCCGACTCTTAACACCGGGGAGCTGTTTTTT. As protein: CASTPTLNTGELFF.

The rearrangement joins TRBV7-9 to TRBJ2-3; unclear D gene. This CDR3 contains 12 residues. V was trimmed by 3 bases and J by 4 bases, leaving 5 bases between them. Germline V gives CDR1 SEHNR, CDR2 FQNEAQ (reference sequence). The CDR3 DNA reads TGTGCCAGCAGCTTGTGGGCAGATACGCAGTATTTT. It yields the protein CASSLWADTQYF.

The CDR3 here is CASSPQGNQPQHF. The CDR3 coding sequence is TGTGCCAGCAGCCCTCAGGGAAATCAGCCCCAGCATTTT. The chain couples TRBV28 to TRBJ1-5; maybe TRBD1 (5 bases). Trimming cost V 6 bases and J 4 bases, with 10 bases left between them. The CDR3 is made up of 13 amino acids. In germline, CDR1 is MDHEN, CDR2 SYDVKM.

The chain combines TRBV12-5 with TRBJ1-3; no firm D call. Germline CDR1 is LGHNT and CDR2 is FRNRAP. This CDR3 contains 13 residues. V was pared by 4 bases and J by 4 bases, with 8 bases between. The CDR3 spells CASGSSYGNTIYF. The CDR3 bases are TGTGCTAGTGGTTCATCCTACGGAAACACCATATATTTT.

V gene TRBV30 combines with J gene TRBJ2-2; D is uncertain. Per the germline V gene, CDR1 is GTSNPN and CDR2 is SVGIG (reference sequence). Trimming stripped 3 bases from V and 1 base from J, with 6 bases between. The CDR3 contains 13 residues. The DNA for the CDR3 is TGTGCCTGGAGCGATTGGAACACCGGGGAGCTGTTTTTT. It translates to CAWSDWNTGELFF.

The chain employs TRBV7-6 and TRBJ1-2; D unresolved. This CDR3 is 14 amino acids long. Germline V gene data show CDR1 as SGHVS and CDR2 as FNYEAQ. The V end lost 2 bases, the J end lost 2 bases, and 9 bases lay between the germline ends. In DNA, the CDR3 is TGTGCCAGCAGCTTATCAGTTTCCAACTATGGCTACACCTTC. This translates into CASSLSVSNYGYTF.

CDR3 region: CASSLSPAGANVLTF. In nucleotides, the CDR3 is TGCGCCAGCAGCTTGTCGCCAGCAGGGGCCAACGTCCTGACTTTC. The gene calls are TRBV5-1 and TRBJ2-6; no firm D call. V shed 1 base and J shed 4 bases, with 9 bases lying between them. Germline V gene lookup returns CDR1 SGHRS and CDR2 YFSETQ. The CDR3 covers 15 residues.

The chain recombines TRBV7-2 with TRBJ2-2; D is ambiguous. Trimming took 1 base from V and 4 from J, leaving 4 bases between them. The CDR3 length is 13 residues. CDR1 and CDR2 (germline): SGHTA, FQGNSA. CDR3 protein: CASSLVSTGELFF. CDR3 DNA: TGTGCCAGCAGCTTAGTGTCCACCGGGGAGCTGTTTTTT.

V usage is TRBV20-1 and J usage is TRBJ2-1, with D tentatively TRBD2 (6 bases). This CDR3 contains 15 residues. CDR1 is DFQATT, CDR2 SNEGSKA, per germline (reference sequence). The V end was cut by 0 bases, the J end by 2 bases, with 11 bases between. CDR3: CSARDRQRAYNEQFF. The CDR3, as DNA: TGCAGTGCTAGAGATCGCCAGCGGGCCTACAATGAGCAGTTCTTC.

This clonotype was counted a single time. This chain links TRBV9 with TRBJ1-3, with TRBD1 identical over 9 bases. Germline-derived CDR1 and CDR2 are SGDLS and YYNGEE. V lost 6 bases and J lost 4; bases outside the gene matches: 5. This CDR3 is built from 14 residues. The CDR3 here is CASTGQGSGNTIYF. The CDR3, as DNA: TGTGCCAGCACGGGACAGGGTAGCGGAAACACCATATATTTT.

The chain joins TRBV29-1 to TRBJ2-1; weak D call: TRBD2 (5 bases). V was shortened by 3 bases and J by 0 bases, with 12 bases between the two germline ends. Germline CDR1 SQVTM, CDR2 ANQGSEA. This CDR3 contains 15 residues. CDR3 in DNA: TGCAGCGTTGAGGCTAGCTCTGGCTCCTACAATGAGCAGTTCTTC. As protein: CSVEASSGSYNEQFF.

The chain has TRBV5-6 and TRBJ2-7; 8 bases agree with TRBD1. This CDR3 is built from 12 residues. Germline-derived CDR1 and CDR2 are SGHDT and YYEEEE. V shed 0 bases, J shed 12 bases, and the junction held 5 bases outside the gene matches. CDR3 region: CASSLGTGPPYF. The CDR3 DNA sequence: TGTGCCAGCAGCTTGGGGACAGGGCCACCGTACTTC.

This chain links TRBV7-9 with TRBJ2-1; 12 bases align to TRBD2. Trimming at V came to 0 bases and at J to 8 bases, leaving 5 bases not matched to a gene. Germline lookup yields CDR1 SEHNR and CDR2 FQNEAQ (reference sequence). The CDR3 is 16 amino acids. Here the CDR3 reads CASSLALAGGPDEQFF. CDR3 in DNA: TGTGCCAGCAGCTTAGCTCTAGCGGGAGGGCCTGATGAGCAGTTCTTC.

The CDR3 region is CASRSDQAGELFF. CDR3 in DNA: TGTGCCAGTCGATCCGACCAGGCCGGGGAGCTGTTTTTT. The chain combines TRBV9 with TRBJ2-2; D remains ambiguous. The CDR3 extends over 13 amino acids. V lost 8 bases, J lost 6 bases, and 14 bases lay in between. CDR1 SGDLS and CDR2 YYNGEE come from the germline V gene. The complete variable domain, with remaining parts taken from reference TRBV9 and TRBJ2-2, reads DSGVTQTPKHLITATGQRVTLRCSPRSGDLSVYWYQQSLDQGLQFLIQYYNGEERAKGNILERFSAQQFPDLHSELNLSSLELGDSALYFCASRSDQAGELFFGEGSRLTVL.

The chain recombines TRBV4-1 with TRBJ2-7; TRBD2 is a possible D gene (5 bases). V dropped 1 base and J dropped 5 bases, with 12 bases sitting between them. The germline V gene has CDR1 MGHRA and CDR2 YSYEKL. This CDR3 spans 14 amino acids. CDR3 protein: CASSQVSLANEQYF. Written as DNA, the CDR3 is TGCGCCAGCAGCCAAGTGTCCCTAGCAAACGAGCAGTACTTC.

The chain recombines TRBV10-3 with TRBJ2-7; perhaps TRBD2 as D (5 bases). The germline V and J ends were trimmed by 3 bases and 5 bases, with 20 bases remaining between them. This CDR3 has 16 residues. Germline CDR1 reads ENHRY; CDR2 reads SYGVKD. The CDR3 coding sequence is TGTGCCATCAGTGAAAGTCCCGGGATTAGCACGAACGAGCAGTACTTC. Its protein product is CAISESPGISTNEQYF.

V usage is TRBV3-1 and J usage is TRBJ2-7; D uncertain. The CDR3 totals 16 residues. In germline, CDR1 is LGHDT, CDR2 YNNKEL (reference sequence). V was trimmed by 0 bases and J by 4 bases, leaving 16 bases between them. The CDR3 sequence: CASSQDVTHSLYEQYF. In DNA, the CDR3 is TGTGCCAGCAGCCAAGACGTGACACATTCATTATACGAGCAGTACTTC.

V and J are TRBV7-6 and TRBJ2-7, with TRBD1 matching over 9 bases. V was clipped by 5 bases and J by 3 bases; unmatched bases: 8. Germline assignment: CDR1 SGHVS and CDR2 FNYEAQ. This CDR3 comprises 15 residues. CDR3 nucleotides: TGTGCCAGCAGCCCCACGGGACAGGGAAACTACGAGCAGTACTTC. It translates to CASSPTGQGNYEQYF.

For the CDR3, the DNA is TGTGCCAGCAGTTACTTGTCAGGGGATAGTCAGCCCCAGCATTTT. Its protein is CASSYLSGDSQPQHF. The chain carries TRBV6-6 and TRBJ1-5; D perhaps matches TRBD1 (6 bases). Germline V gene data show CDR1 as MNHNY and CDR2 as SVGAGI (reference sequence). The V end was cut by 1 base, the J end by 6 bases, with 13 bases between. The CDR3 is made up of 15 amino acids.

V usage is TRBV5-1 and J usage is TRBJ2-3, with D perhaps matching TRBD1 (6 bases). CDR1 and CDR2 from the germline V gene are SGHRS and YFSETQ. With 0 bases removed from V and 5 bases from J, the gap between germline ends came to 10 bases. The CDR3 is 14 amino acids. CDR3 loop: CASSLGTGRDTQYF. The DNA for the CDR3 is TGCGCCAGCAGCTTGGGCACAGGGAGAGATACGCAGTATTTT.